Presented here are 28 T cell receptor beta chains from one specimen sequenced in a study of cytomegalovirus exposure and HLA in healthy donors. It was with 60 Vbeta and 13 Jbeta primers that the PCR ran. The assay was immunoSEQ multiplex PCR, and TCRdb's table has in-frame clones only and misses some. The sample includes 150,000 to 200,000 clones, roughly 80% of them seen just once. Sequencing was done on a sample of PBMCs. Receptors originate from a woman under 40 in good health and CMV-seronegative.

This chain joins TRBV9 and TRBJ2-7; a possible D gene is TRBD1 (5 bases). The V end lost 4 bases, the J end lost 0 bases, and 8 bases lay between the germline ends. In germline, CDR1 is SGDLS, CDR2 YYNGEE. The CDR3 runs to 13 residues. The CDR3 spells CASSPGFSYEQYF. In DNA, the CDR3 is TGTGCCAGCAGCCCAGGGTTCTCCTACGAGCAGTACTTC.

The chain combines TRBV2 with TRBJ2-2; no clear D. V was cut by 8 bases and J by 1 base, with 8 bases left in between. Looked up from germline, CDR1 is SNHLY and CDR2 is FYNNEI. CDR3 length equals 13 residues. Here the CDR3 reads CASGEQNTGELFF. In DNA, the CDR3 is TGTGCCAGCGGAGAACAGAACACCGGGGAGCTGTTTTTT.

This chain uses TRBV5-1 with TRBJ1-2; D unclear. Per germline, CDR1 SGHRS and CDR2 YFSETQ. Trimming took 7 bases from V and 2 from J, leaving 12 bases between them. The CDR3 is made up of 13 amino acids. The CDR3 region is CASAPLPNYGYTF. DNA of the CDR3: TGCGCCAGCGCGCCTCTACCCAACTATGGCTACACCTTC.

J is TRBJ1-4 and V is TRBV4-1; D perhaps matches TRBD1 (6 bases). The CDR3 consists of 14 residues. The germline V gene has CDR1 MGHRA and CDR2 YSYEKL. Trimming cost V 3 bases and J 6 bases, with 11 bases left between them. The CDR3 region has the DNA TGCGCCAGCAGCCAGGGGCAGGGGCATGAAAAACTGTTTTTT. Translating it yields CASSQGQGHEKLFF.

Concerning this clone itself: The junction and the germline gene differ at one end; a read error may be behind it. This sample also contains other DNA sequences that code for the same CDR3. The genes are TRBV5-1 and TRBJ2-2; possible D gene TRBD1, 6 bases. CDR1 and CDR2 from the germline V gene are SGHRS and YFSETQ. The CDR3 consists of 15 residues. CDR3: CASSLGATNTGELFF. CDR3 bases: TGCGCCAGCAGTTTGGGGGCTACGAACACCGGGGAGCTGTTTTTT.

The rearrangement uses TRBV27 and TRBJ1-1; no reliable D call. This CDR3 contains 13 residues. V lost 7 bases and J 1 base, leaving 10 bases between the germline ends. Germline loops: CDR1 MNHEY, CDR2 SMNVEV (reference sequence). This CDR3 reads CASTNLRNTEAFF. CDR3 DNA: TGTGCCAGCACAAACTTAAGGAACACTGAAGCTTTCTTT.

V usage is TRBV5-6 and J usage is TRBJ2-7; D unresolved. Trimming took 0 bases from V and 2 from J, leaving 9 bases between them. CDR1 is SGHDT, CDR2 YYEEEE, per germline. The CDR3 length is 14 residues. This chain's CDR3 is CASSLVGSAYEQYF. CDR3 DNA: TGTGCCAGCAGCTTGGTAGGCAGCGCCTACGAGCAGTACTTC. Supplemented by reference TRBV5-6 and TRBJ2-7, the full variable domain reads DAGVTQSPTHLIKTRGQQVTLRCSPKSGHDTVSWYQQALGQGPQFIFQYYEEEERQRGNFPDRFSGHQFPNYSSELNVNALLLGDSALYLCASSLVGSAYEQYFGPGTRLTVT.

The CDR3 region is CSERGRTEAFF. The CDR3 region has the DNA TGCAGTGAGAGGGGGCGGACTGAAGCTTTCTTT. V is TRBV20-1 and J is TRBJ1-1; the match to TRBD1 covers 7 bases. This CDR3 is 11 amino acids long. V was pared by 7 bases and J by 5 bases, with 4 bases of the junction left unmatched. CDR1 DFQATT and CDR2 SNEGSKA come from the germline V gene (reference sequence).

V is TRBV5-1 and J is TRBJ1-6; no clear D. The V gene's germline CDR1 is SGHRS and CDR2 YFSETQ. V shed 1 base and J shed 10 bases, with 12 bases lying between them. This CDR3 is 14 amino acids long. Here the CDR3 reads CASSLSQFRSPLHF. CDR3 coding DNA: TGCGCCAGCAGCTTGAGTCAATTCCGGTCACCCCTCCACTTT.

This clone was detected a few times. The V and J genes are TRBV28 and TRBJ1-5; TRBD1 matches at 8 bases. This CDR3 is 14 amino acids long. Per germline, CDR1 MDHEN and CDR2 SYDVKM. V dropped 9 bases and J dropped 0; count of bases not matched to a gene: 4. CDR3: CASQDRDSNQPQHF. The CDR3 coding sequence is TGTGCCAGTCAGGACAGGGATAGCAATCAGCCCCAGCATTTT.

This clone was detected once. The DNA of the CDR3 is TGTGCCAGCAGCCCCCAGGGATTCCGGGAGACCCAGTACTTC. Translating gives CASSPQGFRETQYF. V is TRBV9 and J is TRBJ2-5, with D perhaps matching TRBD1 (5 bases). CDR3 length: 14 residues. CDR1 and CDR2 from the germline V gene are SGDLS and YYNGEE. V lost 4 bases and J 5 bases, leaving 15 bases between the germline ends.

Written as DNA, the CDR3 is TGTGCCAGCAGCCCGGGTGGCTACACCTTC. This encodes CASSPGGYTF. J is TRBJ1-2 and V is TRBV7-9; no definite D call. V lost 5 bases and J lost 7, with 5 bases in between. Germline CDR1 SEHNR, CDR2 FQNEAQ (reference sequence). CDR3 length: 10 residues.

This CDR3 is CASSWGGDNSPLHF. CDR3 coding DNA: TGCGCCAGCAGCTGGGGCGGTGACAATTCACCCCTCCACTTT. The rearrangement links TRBV5-1 to TRBJ1-6, with D perhaps TRBD1 (5 bases). Trimming took off 3 bases at V and 7 bases at J, with 11 bases between the two ends. The germline V gene encodes CDR1 SGHRS and CDR2 YFSETQ. The length of the CDR3 is 14 residues.

This clone was observed a few times. This sequence joins TRBV7-6 and TRBJ2-3; D is perhaps TRBD1 (6 bases). Trimming cost V 5 bases and J 0 bases, with 12 bases left between them. Germline CDR1 reads SGHVS; CDR2 reads FNYEAQ. This CDR3 comprises 15 residues. The CDR3, as DNA: TGTGCCAGCAGCCCTCCGGGACAAAGCACAGATACGCAGTATTTT. Amino acids: CASSPPGQSTDTQYF.

J is TRBJ1-4 and V is TRBV19; 11 bases are a match to TRBD1. CDR1 and CDR2 (germline): LNHDA, SQIVND (reference sequence). The CDR3 loop spans 16 amino acids. J lost 7 bases, V lost 6 bases, and 10 bases had no gene match. In nucleotides, the CDR3 is TGTGCCAGTAGCAAAGGACAGGGGGCATGGGGTGAAAAACTGTTTTTT. Encoded protein: CASSKGQGAWGEKLFF.

This sequence joins TRBV6-5 and TRBJ2-7, with 7 bases that match TRBD1. The CDR3 spans 16 residues. Germline V gene sequence: CDR1 MNHEY, CDR2 SVGAGI. Trimming at V came to 0 bases and at J to 5 bases, leaving 10 bases not matched to a gene. CDR3 amino acids: CASSYSIGDSIDEQYF. CDR3 sequence (DNA): TGTGCCAGCAGTTACTCTATAGGGGACAGTATCGACGAGCAGTACTTC.

This clone has just one count. The V and J genes are TRBV5-4 and TRBJ1-5, with D perhaps matching TRBD1 (6 bases). Germline V CDR1 and CDR2: SGHNT, YYREEE (reference sequence). V was pared by 2 bases and J by 3 bases, with 9 bases between. CDR3 length: 14 residues. The CDR3 protein is CASSLYRDNQPQHF. The CDR3 DNA is TGTGCCAGCAGCTTATACAGGGACAATCAGCCCCAGCATTTT.

This rearrangement joins TRBV27 to TRBJ2-1; 7 nucleotides agree with TRBD1. V trimming: 6 bases; J trimming: 3 bases; junction bases outside the gene matches: 8. The germline gives CDR1 MNHEY, CDR2 SMNVEV (reference sequence). The CDR3 is 15 residues long. CDR3 sequence: CASSKEGALYNEQFF. In DNA, the CDR3 is TGTGCCAGCAGCAAAGAGGGGGCACTCTACAATGAGCAGTTCTTC.

This chain joins TRBV30 and TRBJ2-7, with 7 bases fitting TRBD1. Germline CDR1 and CDR2: GTSNPN and SVGIG (reference sequence). Losses at the gene ends were 0 bases for V and 6 bases for J; bases not matched to a gene: 2. The CDR3 is 12 residues long. The CDR3, as DNA: TGTGCCTGGAGTGTACAGGGGCGCGAGCAGTACTTC. Its translation is CAWSVQGREQYF.

J is TRBJ2-7 and V is TRBV5-6; 7 bases line up with TRBD1. Germline CDR1 is SGHDT and CDR2 is YYEEEE. The CDR3 covers 15 residues. V trimming: 3 bases; J trimming: 2 bases; junction bases outside the gene matches: 8. The CDR3 nucleotides read TGTGCCAGCAGCTCCTGGCGGCAGGGGGCCTACGAGCAGTACTTC. It yields the protein CASSSWRQGAYEQYF.

The V and J genes are TRBV7-9 and TRBJ2-3; unclear D gene. CDR1 and CDR2 from the germline V gene are SEHNR and FQNEAQ (reference sequence). CDR3 length: 9 amino acids. The germline V and J ends were trimmed by 11 bases and 4 bases, with 4 bases remaining between them. The CDR3 DNA follows: TGTGCCTTATCAGATACGCAGTATTTT. It specifies CALSDTQYF.

This clone was detected only once. This CDR3 reads CASSLEIDLGTGELFF. CDR3 DNA sequence: TGTGCCAGCAGCTTAGAAATTGACCTAGGTACCGGGGAGCTGTTTTTT. V and J are TRBV7-8 and TRBJ2-2, with D unclear. Germline V gives CDR1 SGHVS, CDR2 FQNEAQ. V dropped 1 base and J dropped 5 bases, with 14 bases sitting between them. The CDR3 has 16 amino acids.

The chain joins TRBV23-1 to TRBJ1-6, with D hard to call. TRBV23-1 is an open reading frame whose function is uncertain. The CDR3 sequence is 15 residues long. V lost 2 bases to trimming and J lost 5 bases, with 10 bases between them. For the CDR3, the DNA is TGCGCCAGCAGTCAAGTACCCGCGAATAATTCACCCCTCCACTTT. It translates to CASSQVPANNSPLHF.

The rearrangement links TRBV5-1 to TRBJ2-1, with 11 bases identical to TRBD2. This CDR3 has 16 amino acids. Losses at the gene ends were 4 bases for V and 6 bases for J; bases not matched to a gene: 9. Per the germline V gene, CDR1 is SGHRS and CDR2 is YFSETQ. CDR3: CASSRRVAGGPNEQFF. The CDR3 DNA reads TGCGCCAGCAGCCGGAGGGTAGCGGGGGGGCCCAATGAGCAGTTCTTC. Filled out from reference TRBV5-1 and TRBJ2-1, the complete variable domain reads KAGVTQTPRYLIKTRGQQVTLSCSPISGHRSVSWYQQTPGQGLQFLFEYFSETQRNKGNFPGRFSGRQFSNSRSEMNVSTLELGDSALYLCASSRRVAGGPNEQFFGPGTRLTVL.

The chain employs TRBV5-1 and TRBJ1-5, with D unresolved. V was trimmed by 0 bases and J by 7 bases, leaving 8 bases between them. This CDR3 has 13 amino acids. CDR1 is SGHRS and CDR2 is YFSETQ in the germline V gene. The CDR3, as DNA: TGCGCCAGCAGCTTGGCGGGGAAACAGCCCCAGCATTTT. Encoded protein: CASSLAGKQPQHF.

V and J are TRBV9 and TRBJ2-2, with TRBD1 matching 7 bases. The CDR3 contains 16 residues. Germline V gene lookup returns CDR1 SGDLS and CDR2 YYNGEE. With 0 bases clipped from V and 4 bases from J, the junction kept 6 bases outside the gene matches. This chain's CDR3 is CASSVASGQITGELFF. The DNA of the CDR3 is TGTGCCAGCAGCGTAGCTTCGGGACAGATCACCGGGGAGCTGTTTTTT. The full variable domain, in which reference TRBV9 and TRBJ2-2 provide the parts outside the CDR3, is DSGVTQTPKHLITATGQRVTLRCSPRSGDLSVYWYQQSLDQGLQFLIQYYNGEERAKGNILERFSAQQFPDLHSELNLSSLELGDSALYFCASSVASGQITGELFFGEGSRLTVL.

This chain joins TRBV19 and TRBJ1-1, with 8 bases matching TRBD1. The CDR3 consists of 15 residues. The junction had 2 bases not matched to a gene; V was cut back by 1 base and J by 1 base. Looked up from germline, CDR1 is LNHDA and CDR2 is SQIVND (reference sequence). CDR3 sequence reads: CASSIGDRRNTEAFF. The CDR3, as DNA: TGTGCCAGTAGTATAGGGGACAGGAGGAACACTGAAGCTTTCTTT.

The J gene is TRBJ2-2, the V gene TRBV27; 7 bases align to TRBD2. Germline V CDR1 and CDR2: MNHEY, SMNVEV (reference sequence). CDR3 size: 15 residues. After removal of 3 bases from V and 5 bases from J, the junction contained 6 bases not matched to a gene. The CDR3 is CASSFWGGGTGELFF. The CDR3 DNA sequence: TGTGCCAGCAGTTTTTGGGGGGGAGGAACCGGGGAGCTGTTTTTT.